Listed here are 11 T cell receptor beta chains from one sample, sequenced in a study of T cells after yellow fever vaccination. In TCRdb, the 5' RACE reads were re-called with MiXCR into one record per CDR3 protein. The sample includes some 250,000 distinct CDR3 sequences, about 7.1% seen only once; the top ten take roughly 0.93%. The material was CD4+ T cells sorted from PBMCs, obtained 15 days after the yellow fever booster vaccination. The origin of the receptors is a young man who received the YFV17D yellow fever vaccine.

The chain joins TRBV12-3 or TRBV12-4 to TRBJ2-3; tentatively, D is TRBD1 or TRBD2 (6 bases each). The CDR3 sequence is 18 residues long. Trimming took off 11 bases at V and 2 bases at J, with 29 bases between the two ends. The CDR3 region is CAFSLYTGQAGYTDTQYF. CDR3 DNA sequence: TGTGCCTTCAGTTTGTACACAGGGCAGGCGGGATACACAGATACGCAGTATTTT.

The V gene is TRBV12-3 or TRBV12-4, the J gene TRBJ1-1, with D hard to call. This CDR3 comprises 13 residues. V dropped 7 bases and J dropped 6 bases, with 15 bases sitting between them. Here the CDR3 reads CASTLWTAAEAFF. In nucleotides, the CDR3 is TGTGCCAGCACCCTCTGGACGGCTGCTGAAGCTTTCTTT.

This clonotype was recorded many times. The V gene is TRBV11-2, the J gene TRBJ2-7; D remains ambiguous. V lost 4 bases and J lost 3, with 7 bases in between. Germline CDR1 is SGHAT and CDR2 is FQNNGV. This CDR3 spans 12 amino acids. The CDR3 bases are TGTGCCAGCAGCTACCAAGGCTACGAGCAGTACTTC. This gives the protein CASSYQGYEQYF.

This rearrangement joins TRBV30 to TRBJ2-3; D remains ambiguous. Trimming took off 5 bases at V and 0 bases at J, with 9 bases between the two ends. There are 13 residues in the CDR3. In germline, CDR1 is GTSNPN, CDR2 SVGIG (reference sequence). CDR3 bases: TGTGCCTGGGGCCAAGGGAGCACAGATACGCAGTATTTT. It specifies CAWGQGSTDTQYF.

The gene calls are TRBV19 and TRBJ1-2; D is ambiguous. V was pared by 7 bases and J by 0 bases, with 9 bases between. CDR3 length: 13 residues. From germline, CDR1 is LNHDA and CDR2 SQIVND (reference sequence). The CDR3: CASTRRSNYGYTF. The CDR3 DNA follows: TGTGCCAGTACGAGGCGGTCTAACTATGGCTACACCTTC.

This clonotype has a count of ten or more. This rearrangement joins TRBV7-2 to TRBJ2-7; TRBD1 or TRBD2 may be the D gene (5 bases each). The CDR3 has 15 residues. Germline V CDR1 and CDR2: SGHTA, FQGNSA. V lost 3 bases to trimming and J lost 3 bases, with 15 bases between them. The CDR3 region is CASSFFRDPYYEQYF. In nucleotides, the CDR3 is TGTGCCAGCAGCTTTTTCCGGGACCCCTACTACGAGCAGTACTTC.

This clonotype appeared many times. The chain couples TRBV30 to TRBJ1-4, with D perhaps TRBD1 (6 bases). Germline-derived CDR1 and CDR2 are GTSNPN and SVGIG (reference sequence). The CDR3 totals 18 residues. Trimming cost V 0 bases and J 4 bases, with 21 bases left between them. CDR3 loop: CAWSVFSGTRAFNEKLFF. CDR3 in DNA: TGTGCCTGGAGTGTCTTTTCTGGGACACGGGCTTTTAATGAAAAACTGTTTTTT.

This clonotype was observed a few times. The chain employs TRBV6-5 and TRBJ2-2; D is uncertain. V lost 2 bases to trimming and J lost 0 bases, with 7 bases between them. The CDR3 consists of 15 residues. The germline gives CDR1 MNHEY, CDR2 SVGAGI. The DNA of the CDR3 is TGTGCCAGCAGTTACAGGAGCGCGAACACCGGGGAGCTGTTTTTT. Translated, it gives CASSYRSANTGELFF.

This clonotype was detected many times. This chain joins TRBV6-2 or TRBV6-3 and TRBJ2-1; D not resolved. Per the germline V gene, CDR1 is MNHEY and CDR2 is SVGEGT. Trimming shortened V by 4 bases and J by 3 bases, and 7 bases separated the two germline ends. The CDR3 spans 13 residues. CDR3 amino acids: CASSSRLYNEQFF. CDR3 coding DNA: TGTGCCAGCAGTTCTCGACTCTACAATGAGCAGTTCTTC.

In this sample, this clonotype turned up many times. This chain links TRBV28 with TRBJ1-1; weak D call: TRBD1 (5 bases). The CDR3 contains 15 residues. Germline V gene sequence: CDR1 MDHEN, CDR2 SYDVKM. V was clipped by 4 bases and J by 3 bases, with 15 bases between them. The CDR3: CASSSPTAGYTEAFF. The CDR3 DNA reads TGTGCCAGCAGTTCACCGACAGCGGGGTACACTGAAGCTTTCTTT.

The chain recombines TRBV5-1 with TRBJ2-7; 9 nucleotides match TRBD1. The CDR3 is 14 amino acids. The ends lost 4 bases at V and 6 bases at J; junction bases unmatched: 8. Germline-derived CDR1 and CDR2 are SGHRS and YFSETQ. The CDR3 here is CASSPQGQGSEQYF. The CDR3 coding sequence is TGCGCCAGCAGCCCTCAGGGACAGGGTTCCGAGCAGTACTTC.